A selection of T cell receptor beta chains follows, all from one sample in a study of regulatory T cells. Libraries were prepared by immunoSEQ multiplex PCR; TCRdb keeps only in-frame clonotypes and omits some of them. Of about 23,000 clones listed, 70% to 90% are singletons. Sequenced material: conventional CD4+ T cells sorted from blood. The receptors derive from a child under 18 with CD3G deficiency. CDR3s include the opening cysteine and the closing phenylalanine or tryptophan. The D gene is left open where the match is weak.

d_call: .
v_call: TRBV10-3
cdr3_aa: CAISRTDNSPLHF

d_call: .
v_call: TRBV6-1
cdr3_aa: CASRDWSVWTGELFF

d_call: TRBD2
v_call: TRBV7-8
cdr3_aa: CASSGRAGGAYNEQFF

d_call: TRBD2
v_call: TRBV5-1
cdr3_aa: CASSLEGGRKGETQYF

d_call: .
v_call: TRBV28
cdr3_aa: CASSLDRNQPQHF

d_call: TRBD2
v_call: TRBV5-1
cdr3_aa: CASSLSGTTLETQYF

d_call: .
v_call: TRBV6-1
cdr3_aa: CASSAGASVREKLFF

d_call: TRBD1
v_call: TRBV5-1
cdr3_aa: CASSLQGAGTEAFF

d_call: .
v_call: TRBV7-8
cdr3_aa: CASSPRREAIYNEQFF

d_call: TRBD1
v_call: TRBV6-1
cdr3_aa: CASRGTGDSYEQYF

d_call: TRBD2
v_call: TRBV7-8
cdr3_aa: CASSLSHAGGPGEQFF

d_call: TRBD2
v_call: TRBV28
cdr3_aa: CASRVSGSSGYNEQFF

d_call: .
v_call: TRBV10-3
cdr3_aa: CAISESDSVYGYTF

d_call: .
v_call: TRBV6-1
cdr3_aa: CASSGNPSERRGQYF

d_call: .
v_call: TRBV6-1
cdr3_aa: CASSVVRTDTQYF

d_call: .
v_call: TRBV5-1
cdr3_aa: CASSLGEDTQYF

d_call: .
v_call: TRBV5-1
cdr3_aa: CASSLTTRSTDTQYF

d_call: .
v_call: TRBV6-6
cdr3_aa: CASSPEGGTEAFF

d_call: .
v_call: TRBV5-1
cdr3_aa: CASSLERGNTEAFF

d_call: TRBD2
v_call: TRBV28
cdr3_aa: CASSSLADSYNEQFF

d_call: TRBD2
v_call: TRBV7-8
cdr3_aa: CASSSGLAASTDTQYF

d_call: .
v_call: TRBV28
cdr3_aa: CASSPLGRGEGLYNEQFF

d_call: .
v_call: TRBV7-3
cdr3_aa: CASSLTLHGLAPQDEQYF

d_call: TRBD1
v_call: TRBV28
cdr3_aa: CASSLGSTGLRNEQFF

d_call: TRBD1
v_call: TRBV20-1
cdr3_aa: CSANRGHEQFF

d_call: .
v_call: TRBV5-1
cdr3_aa: CASSLSGGRTDTQYF

d_call: TRBD2
v_call: TRBV5-1
cdr3_aa: CASSPGLAGGNEQFF

d_call: .
v_call: TRBV11-2
cdr3_aa: CASSQEWGVEGTQYF

d_call: TRBD1
v_call: TRBV18
cdr3_aa: CASSPGQGPAKNIQYF

d_call: TRBD2
v_call: TRBV28
cdr3_aa: CASKSGRLNTGELFF

d_call: TRBD2
v_call: TRBV11-2
cdr3_aa: CASSITSGPFEQYF

d_call: TRBD1
v_call: TRBV19
cdr3_aa: CASSARLKDRGAYPNYGYTF

d_call: .
v_call: TRBV6-1
cdr3_aa: CASSDWGGNTEAFF

d_call: .
v_call: TRBV6-1
cdr3_aa: CASNRINEKLFF

d_call: .
v_call: TRBV11-2
cdr3_aa: CASSLDVRGGEQYF

d_call: TRBD1
v_call: TRBV7-3
cdr3_aa: CASSHAAGGRQYF

d_call: TRBD1
v_call: TRBV28
cdr3_aa: CASRNRGRTYEQYF

d_call: TRBD1
v_call: TRBV27
cdr3_aa: CASSLKGDSNYEQYF

d_call: .
v_call: TRBV5-1
cdr3_aa: CASSLRPTDTQYF

d_call: .
v_call: TRBV28
cdr3_aa: CASSLSGSNQPQHF

d_call: .
v_call: TRBV11-2
cdr3_aa: CASSLDQQGREETQYF

d_call: TRBD1
v_call: TRBV10-3
cdr3_aa: CAISRDRGYEQYF

d_call: .
v_call: TRBV10-2
cdr3_aa: CASSALQGGKQYF

d_call: .
v_call: TRBV6-1
cdr3_aa: CASSEAQGWRTKQYF

d_call: .
v_call: TRBV5-1
cdr3_aa: CASSTTGSSTDTQYF

d_call: TRBD1
v_call: TRBV6-1
cdr3_aa: CASSVTGDRGYTF

d_call: .
v_call: TRBV5-1
cdr3_aa: CASSLRGDPYNEQFF

d_call: TRBD2
v_call: TRBV6-4
cdr3_aa: CASSDSRAGGPDEQYF

d_call: TRBD1
v_call: TRBV6-1
cdr3_aa: CASSGRTGGNEKLFF

d_call: TRBD1
v_call: TRBV28
cdr3_aa: CASRGQGKGGRSYEQYF

d_call: TRBD2
v_call: TRBV10-3
cdr3_aa: CATKLAGAGELFF

d_call: .
v_call: TRBV11-2
cdr3_aa: CASSLGDPRTEAFF

d_call: .
v_call: TRBV6-6
cdr3_aa: CASRSLGISNEQFF

d_call: .
v_call: TRBV5-1
cdr3_aa: CASSKEGGRTDTQYF

d_call: TRBD1
v_call: TRBV19
cdr3_aa: CASSHMGQAQNRKLFF

d_call: .
v_call: TRBV5-1
cdr3_aa: CASSLTLSVNEQFF

d_call: .
v_call: TRBV6-1
cdr3_aa: CASSERRGNQPQHF

d_call: TRBD1
v_call: TRBV6-1
cdr3_aa: CASSGRDRPNNEQFF

d_call: TRBD2
v_call: TRBV7-9
cdr3_aa: CASSRTTGTTRTDTQYF

d_call: .
v_call: TRBV21-1
cdr3_aa: CAPTGTSREQYF